The 18 T cell receptor beta chains below come from one sample, sequenced in a study of T cell clones after liver transplantation. Data came from immunoSEQ multiplex PCR; TCRdb stores just in-frame clones and leaves some out. The data show roughly 80,000 clones, with roughly four fifths seen just once and about 0.45% held by the top ten. The specimen was CD4+ T cells from blood, collected almost 47 months after liver transplant. These receptor sequences come from a human patient who received a liver transplant. Some T cells may be supplied by the graft donor.

This chain joins TRBV6-1 and TRBJ1-1; D not certain. Trimming pared 5 bases from V and 0 bases from J, leaving 10 bases between. The germline V gene has CDR1 MNHNS and CDR2 SASEGT. This CDR3 is 14 amino acids long. In nucleotides, the CDR3 is TGTGCCAGCAGTTCGATGACTGTGAACACTGAAGCTTTCTTT. Protein sequence: CASSSMTVNTEAFF.

For the CDR3, the DNA is TGTGCCAGCAAAGGACAGTCTGGGGCCAACGTCCTGACTTTC. Amino acids: CASKGQSGANVLTF. The rearrangement uses TRBV2 and TRBJ2-6, with a weak D call TRBD1 (6 bases). This CDR3 comprises 14 residues. V was pared by 7 bases and J by 1 base, with 8 bases between. Germline values: CDR1 SNHLY, CDR2 FYNNEI.

The chain combines TRBV5-6 with TRBJ2-5; D is possibly TRBD1 (8 bases). Trimming pared 3 bases from V and 7 bases from J, leaving 22 bases between. CDR1 is SGHDT, CDR2 YYEEEE, per germline. This CDR3 is built from 16 residues. In DNA form, the CDR3 reads TGTGCCAGCAGCTGGGGGGGCACAGGGGGTGCGGGGACCCAGTACTTC. This gives the protein CASSWGGTGGAGTQYF.

In its sample, this clone was seen a few times. The chain's CDR3 is CASSPPVIADVPFF. The CDR3 DNA follows: TGTGCCAGCTCACCACCGGTTATCGCGGACGTACCATTCTTC. This chain connects TRBV18 to TRBJ2-1; no clear D gene. Per germline, CDR1 KGHSH and CDR2 LQKENI. This CDR3 has 14 amino acids. The ends were cut back, 0 bases at V and 16 bases at J, with 19 bases in the middle.

The chain is built from TRBV18 and TRBJ2-1, with unresolved D. The CDR3 is 16 amino acids. Germline CDR1 is KGHSH and CDR2 is LQKENI. Deletions cut 5 bases from V and 4 bases from J, with 18 bases between. CDR3 residues: CASSSRVVLPYNEQFF. Here the CDR3 DNA reads TGTGCCAGCTCATCGCGAGTCGTTCTTCCTTACAATGAGCAGTTCTTC.

This chain uses TRBV10-1 with TRBJ1-2, with unresolved D. This CDR3 region has 14 residues. Between the trimmed V and J ends, which lost 6 bases and 6 bases, there was a span of 17 bases. In germline, CDR1 is WNHNN, CDR2 SYGVQD (reference sequence). The CDR3 region has the DNA TGCGCCAGCAGGACCGGCCGGAGGGTAAATGGCTACACCTTC. The encoded protein is CASRTGRRVNGYTF.

This rearrangement joins TRBV19 to TRBJ2-7; 7 bases match TRBD1. The CDR3 extends over 14 amino acids. Germline CDR1 LNHDA, CDR2 SQIVND (reference sequence). V was clipped by 5 bases and J by 2 bases; unmatched bases: 6. CDR3 nucleotide sequence: TGTGCCAGTAGTCCTCGGACAGGAACCTACGAGCAGTACTTC. Translation gives CASSPRTGTYEQYF.

This clone was observed many times. The J gene is TRBJ2-7, the V gene TRBV15, with a possible D match to TRBD1 (6 bases). The V gene's germline CDR1 is LNHNV and CDR2 YYDKDF (reference sequence). Trimming stripped 1 base from V and 0 bases from J, with 13 bases between. The CDR3 is 16 amino acids. The CDR3 spells CATSRVRGTYSYEQYF. The CDR3 nucleotides read TGTGCCACCAGCAGAGTTAGGGGGACATACTCCTACGAGCAGTACTTC.

The chain combines TRBV19 with TRBJ2-7; D possibly uses TRBD1 or TRBD2 (6 bases each). This CDR3 is 15 amino acids long. The V end lost 3 bases, the J end lost 4 bases, and 16 bases lay between the germline ends. CDR1 is LNHDA and CDR2 is SQIVND in the germline V gene (reference sequence). The CDR3 here is CASSIGGTGTYEQYF. CDR3 nucleotides: TGTGCCAGTAGTATCGGGGGCACGGGGACTTACGAGCAGTACTTC. The full variable domain, in which reference TRBV19 and TRBJ2-7 provide the parts outside the CDR3, is DGGITQSPKYLFRKEGQNVTLSCEQNLNHDAMYWYRQDPGQGLRLIYYSQIVNDFQKGDIAEGYSVSREKKESFPLTVTSAQKNPTAFYLCASSIGGTGTYEQYFGPGTRLTVT.

This chain links TRBV19 with TRBJ2-1; tentative D call: TRBD2 (5 bases). Germline-derived CDR1 and CDR2 are LNHDA and SQIVND (reference sequence). Trimming removed 6 bases from V and 9 bases from J, with 15 bases in between. There are 13 residues in the CDR3. CDR3 amino acids: CASSPDGSAEQFF. The CDR3 DNA reads TGTGCCAGTAGCCCTGATGGTAGCGCTGAGCAGTTCTTC.

The DNA for the CDR3 is TGTGCCAGCAGCCCAACACCGGGGACTAGCGGGAGTTTCAATGAGCAGTTCTTC. Translating it yields CASSPTPGTSGSFNEQFF. The V and J genes are TRBV7-3 and TRBJ2-1; the match to TRBD2 covers 14 bases. V lost 5 bases, J lost 6 bases, and 12 bases stayed unmatched. This CDR3 spans 18 amino acids. From germline, CDR1 is SGHTA and CDR2 FQGTGA.

The rearrangement uses TRBV27 and TRBJ1-1, with a tentative D call TRBD1 (5 bases). This CDR3 spans 15 amino acids. Trimming pared 10 bases from V and 1 base from J, leaving 19 bases between. Germline V CDR1 and CDR2: MNHEY, SMNVEV (reference sequence). The CDR3 nucleotides are TGTGCCACCCAAGGCCTCAGGGCGGAGAACACTGAAGCTTTCTTT. It yields the protein CATQGLRAENTEAFF.

The V gene is TRBV6-1, the J gene TRBJ1-5, with 7 nucleotides matching TRBD1. CDR1 and CDR2 from the germline V gene are MNHNS and SASEGT. Losses at the gene ends were 10 bases for V and 4 bases for J; bases not matched to a gene: 7. This CDR3 has 13 amino acids. CDR3 nucleotides: TGTGCCATCGCGGGACAGAGGAATCAGCCCCAGCATTTT. Translated, it gives CAIAGQRNQPQHF.

The rearrangement links TRBV11-3 to TRBJ2-1, with 15 bases matching TRBD2. The CDR3 sequence is 20 residues long. From germline, CDR1 is SGHNT and CDR2 YENEEA. V was clipped by 4 bases and J by 2 bases; unmatched bases: 12. The CDR3 bases are TGTGCCAGCAGCTCTAGCCCCGGACTAGCGGGAGGGCCAGCCTACAATGAGCAGTTCTTC. Translation gives CASSSSPGLAGGPAYNEQFF.

The chain links TRBV27 to TRBJ2-5; no reliable D call. CDR1 is MNHEY, CDR2 SMNVEV, per germline (reference sequence). V dropped 8 bases and J dropped 5 bases, with 18 bases sitting between them. This CDR3 is built from 14 residues. CDR3 residues: CASRRRPESETQYF. The CDR3 nucleotides read TGTGCCAGCCGACGGCGCCCGGAAAGCGAGACCCAGTACTTC.

This sequence joins TRBV6-5 and TRBJ2-6, with a tentative D call TRBD2 (5 bases). CDR1 is MNHEY and CDR2 is SVGAGI in the germline V gene. Trimming removed 6 bases from V and 3 bases from J, with 9 bases in between. This CDR3 is 14 amino acids long. For the CDR3, the DNA is TGTGCCAGCAGGAGGGAAAGTGGGGCCAACGTCCTGACTTTC. Its translation is CASRRESGANVLTF.

V gene TRBV6-6 combines with J gene TRBJ1-1, with D tentatively TRBD1 (5 bases). Looked up from germline, CDR1 is MNHNY and CDR2 is SVGAGI (reference sequence). The CDR3 sequence is 15 residues long. V lost 2 bases, J lost 5 bases, and 15 bases lay in between. The CDR3 reads CASSYLHLGGTEAFF. The CDR3 DNA sequence: TGTGCCAGCAGTTACCTACATCTCGGGGGGACTGAAGCTTTCTTT.

The V call is TRBV6-5, the J call TRBJ2-3; D not resolved. V gave up 6 bases and J gave up 2 bases, with 15 bases separating them. This CDR3 has 15 residues. Germline V lookup: CDR1 MNHEY, CDR2 SVGAGI. The DNA of the CDR3 is TGTGCCAGCAGGCTAGGCTCGACCCCCACAGATACGCAGTATTTT. Encoded protein: CASRLGSTPTDTQYF.